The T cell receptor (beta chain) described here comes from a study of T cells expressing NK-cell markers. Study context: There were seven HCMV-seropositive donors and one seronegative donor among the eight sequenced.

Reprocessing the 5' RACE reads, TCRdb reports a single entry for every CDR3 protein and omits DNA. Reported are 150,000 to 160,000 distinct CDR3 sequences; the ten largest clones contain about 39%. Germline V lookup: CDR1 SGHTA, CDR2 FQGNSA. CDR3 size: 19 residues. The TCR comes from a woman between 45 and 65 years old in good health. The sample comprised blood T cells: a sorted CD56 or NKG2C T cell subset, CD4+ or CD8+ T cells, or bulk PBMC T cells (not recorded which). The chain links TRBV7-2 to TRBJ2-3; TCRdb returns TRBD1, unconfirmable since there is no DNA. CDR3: CASSLPKINRGDGTDTQYF.